Below are 15 T cell receptor beta chains sequenced from a single sample in a study of shared clonotypes between healthy human individuals. This table comes from immunoSEQ multiplex PCR, and its TCRdb copy is limited to in-frame clones, with some not included. Of over a million clones listed, around 78% are singletons. Sequenced sample: memory CD4+ T cells from PBMCs. Subset: CD45RA-negative fraction. These receptors came from a man aged 18 to 29 in good health. Some clones in this sample may be carry-over from other donors' samples.

This clone has more than one count but fewer than ten. V and J are TRBV29-1 and TRBJ1-2; TRBD1 aligns across 7 bases. CDR1 SQVTM and CDR2 ANQGSEA come from the germline V gene. The V gene end was trimmed by 5 bases and the J gene end by 4 bases; junction bases not matched to a gene: 7. The CDR3 sequence is 13 residues long. Here the CDR3 reads CSVWDSTLYGYTF. In DNA, the CDR3 is TGCAGCGTTTGGGACAGTACTCTCTATGGCTACACCTTC.

This clone showed up just once. V gene TRBV7-8 combines with J gene TRBJ2-4; 12 positions match TRBD2. Germline trimming cut 2 bases from V and 0 bases from J; bases unmatched to any gene: 5. Germline assignment: CDR1 SGHVS and CDR2 FQNEAQ. This CDR3 region has 18 residues. CDR3 sequence: CASSLMLAGGIAKNIQYF. As DNA, the CDR3 is TGTGCCAGCAGCTTAATGCTAGCGGGAGGGATAGCCAAAAACATTCAGTACTTC.

This chain uses TRBV4-3 with TRBJ1-5; D unresolved. V was shortened by 1 base and J by 5 bases, with 3 bases between the two germline ends. This CDR3 has 12 amino acids. Germline V gives CDR1 LGHNA, CDR2 YSLEER. The CDR3, as DNA: TGCGCCAGCAGCCAAGCCCATCAGCCCCAGCATTTT. Its protein product is CASSQAHQPQHF.

The sample holds many counts of this clone. This chain joins TRBV10-3 and TRBJ2-1, with TRBD2 as a possible D gene (6 bases). V was trimmed by 6 bases and J by 2 bases, leaving 14 bases between them. The CDR3 runs to 15 residues. From germline, CDR1 is ENHRY and CDR2 SYGVKD. The CDR3 nucleotides are TGTGCCATCAGCAGTGACGGGAGAACCTACAATGAGCAGTTCTTC. This encodes CAISSDGRTYNEQFF.

CDR3 sequence reads: CASSFAGASDTQYF. The CDR3 bases are TGTGCCAGCAGCTTCGCGGGAGCCTCAGATACGCAGTATTTT. This chain uses TRBV7-6 with TRBJ2-3, with TRBD2 identical over 7 bases. CDR1 SGHVS and CDR2 FNYEAQ come from the germline V gene. V lost 3 bases and J lost 4; bases outside the gene matches: 4. The CDR3 has 14 amino acids.

This clone was recorded a few times. The chain couples TRBV5-4 to TRBJ1-1; no clear D gene. Germline V gene sequence: CDR1 SGHNT, CDR2 YYREEE (reference sequence). The CDR3 has 13 residues. V was shortened by 5 bases and J by 11 bases, with 19 bases between the two germline ends. Here the CDR3 DNA reads TGTGCCAGCAGTCCACTGGGGAGTAAGGAGGCTTTCTTT. Residues: CASSPLGSKEAFF.

V is TRBV30 and J is TRBJ1-4, with D unclear. The germline gives CDR1 GTSNPN, CDR2 SVGIG (reference sequence). This CDR3 is built from 16 residues. Trimming took off 0 bases at V and 5 bases at J, with 16 bases between the two ends. The CDR3 sequence is CAWSVGQPGANEKLFF. CDR3 nucleotides: TGTGCCTGGAGTGTCGGCCAGCCCGGTGCAAATGAAAAACTGTTTTTT.

The table lists this clone with many counts. The V and J genes are TRBV6-5 and TRBJ2-3; TRBD1 matches at 9 bases. The germline gives CDR1 MNHEY, CDR2 SVGAGI. This CDR3 contains 12 residues. J lost 13 bases, V lost 6 bases, and 8 bases had no gene match. CDR3 sequence: CASRTQGASEYF. The CDR3 nucleotides read TGTGCCAGCAGAACACAGGGGGCTTCGGAGTATTTT.

The table lists this clone with many counts. The gene calls are TRBV11-2 and TRBJ2-7, with 7 bases matching TRBD2. Germline trimming cut 1 base from V and 3 bases from J; bases unmatched to any gene: 9. The CDR3 is made up of 16 amino acids. CDR1 SGHAT and CDR2 FQNNGV come from the germline V gene. The CDR3 here is CASSLVGGGLIYEQYF. The CDR3 DNA follows: TGTGCCAGCAGCTTAGTTGGGGGAGGGCTCATCTACGAGCAGTACTTC.

Many counts were recorded for this clone. This sequence joins TRBV5-1 and TRBJ1-3, with a weak D call TRBD1 (6 bases). The germline CDR1 and CDR2 sequences are SGHRS and YFSETQ. Deletions cut 2 bases from V and 0 bases from J, with 15 bases between. The CDR3 loop spans 17 amino acids. This CDR3 reads CASSLGVGGRSGNTIYF. For the CDR3, the DNA is TGCGCCAGCAGCTTAGGGGTTGGGGGCCGCTCTGGAAACACCATATATTTT.

This clone was picked up one time. The chain carries TRBV7-6 and TRBJ1-1; TRBD1 matches at 10 bases. The V segment lost 4 bases and the J segment 4 bases; nucleotides outside the gene matches: 6. The germline V gene has CDR1 SGHVS and CDR2 FNYEAQ. The CDR3 covers 15 residues. Here the CDR3 reads CASSWSGTGVTEAFF. The CDR3 coding sequence is TGTGCCAGCAGCTGGTCCGGGACAGGGGTCACTGAAGCTTTCTTT.

CDR3 sequence: CASSSDGTSTDTQYF. CDR3 DNA: TGTGCCAGCAGTTCCGACGGGACTAGCACAGATACGCAGTATTTT. The rearrangement links TRBV6-5 to TRBJ2-3, with D maybe TRBD2 (6 bases). Per the germline V gene, CDR1 is MNHEY and CDR2 is SVGAGI. CDR3 length equals 15 residues. The ends were cut back, 4 bases at V and 0 bases at J, with 11 bases in the middle.

V and J are TRBV30 and TRBJ1-1, with 7 bases that match TRBD1. The CDR3 runs to 13 residues. From germline, CDR1 is GTSNPN and CDR2 SVGIG (reference sequence). J gave up 1 base and V 7 bases, and 6 bases lay outside the gene matches. This CDR3 reads CAYKGQPNTEAFF. The CDR3 bases are TGTGCCTATAAGGGACAGCCGAACACTGAAGCTTTCTTT.

This chain connects TRBV7-3 to TRBJ1-1; TRBD1 agrees at 9 bases. The V gene end was trimmed by 4 bases and the J gene end by 4 bases; junction bases not matched to a gene: 13. This CDR3 is built from 17 residues. Germline-derived CDR1 and CDR2 are SGHTA and FQGTGA. For the CDR3, the DNA is TGTGCCAGCAGCTCCGGGACAGGGAGGGTTGGGGGCACTGAAGCTTTCTTT. This encodes CASSSGTGRVGGTEAFF.

The chain combines TRBV28 with TRBJ1-3; D possibly corresponds to TRBD1 (6 bases). The germline V gene has CDR1 MDHEN and CDR2 SYDVKM. This CDR3 is built from 14 residues. V was clipped by 10 bases and J by 2 bases, with 15 bases between them. The CDR3 coding sequence is TGTGCCACCAGACACAGGGAAACTGGAAACACCATATATTTT. Its translation: CATRHRETGNTIYF.